This TCR beta chain stems from a study of T cells in Graves' hyperthyroidism and ophthalmopathy (dated by TCRdb to between 2018 and 2021). In the study overall: Peripheral blood samples were taken at the time of initial diagnosis, prior to any treatment. The roughly 100 discovery patients were randomly split 7:3 into training and test sets. Prospective prediction of ophthalmopathy was tested in an independent validation cohort consisting of about 19 hyperthyroidism patients and 15 to 17 patients who later progressed to ophthalmopathy. In addition, the study compared T-cell repertoires in thyroid tissue and in blood from 6 or 7 Graves' hyperthyroidism patients. TCR V-J signatures able to tell the groups apart were searched for in a discovery cohort of 100 patients, of whom under 45 had Graves' ophthalmopathy and 57 had stable Graves' hyperthyroidism. According to the paper, TCR Vbeta CDR3 sequencing was carried out on 135 peripheral blood samples, which came from approximately 43 ophthalmopathy, under 80 hyperthyroidism and around 17 progressor patients. Once sampling was done, hyperthyroidism patients were given methimazole at a starting dose of 30 mg daily, whereas ophthalmopathy patients were given high-dose intravenous methylprednisolone.

Overall results and qualifications from the work: A model built on a 13 V-J signature distinguished ophthalmopathy from stable hyperthyroidism, reaching roughly 88% sensitivity and 81% to 83% specificity in cross-validation and 80%/75% in testing. Most expanded thyroid clonotypes (frequency above 0.001) were also found in blood, which suggests that blood repertoires may mirror thyroid immune responses. In validation, the model predicted progression to ophthalmopathy a median of about 6.5 months before onset, with over 60% sensitivity and 72.22% specificity. Sample size was not statistically predetermined, and blinding of investigators to group allocation was not performed.

CDR1 and CDR2, looked up from the germline V gene, are MNHEY and SVGAGI. Including the terminal cysteine and phenylalanine, the CDR3 comprises 12 residues. Kept here is only the CDR3 DNA, which spans 36 bases and is read in frame from base 1. From V the trimming removes 0 bases and from J it removes 10 bases, while the gene matches leave 0 bases of the junction unaccounted for. Of note for this clonotype: The clone's antigen remains unknown. No qualities accompany the bases; no much larger clone lies one base away.

Graves' hyperthyroidism was defined as stable when no progression to ophthalmopathy occurred over 18 months of follow-up. Hyperthyroidism patients were newly diagnosed, with disease duration under 2 months, and aged 18 to 65 years. Exclusion was applied to patients with uncontrolled infections, other autoimmune diseases, pregnancy or lactation. Diagnoses relied on clinical symptoms, serum thyroxine and TRAb, thyroid ultrasound and orbital computed tomography. PBMCs were isolated from around 10 ml of fresh peripheral blood by Ficoll-Paque density gradient centrifugation. Total RNA was extracted using Trizol reagent, and RNA quality was assessed on an Agilent 2100 Bioanalyzer. TCR beta CDR3 regions were amplified from RNA transcripts. The TCR CDR3 was subjected to a first round of RT-PCR using the HTBI primer set and the Qiagen OneStep RT-PCR kit. Libraries were constructed in a second round of multiplex PCR, after which size selection and purification were performed. Paired-end sequencing of the libraries was performed with 100 bp reads on an Illumina HiSeq2000. The authors' pipeline ran thus. SOAPnuke was used to process the raw data, removing reads that contained adapters or uncalled bases, had a mean Phred below 15, or lacked an exact match to the constant primer or identifier. High-quality paired reads were merged using COPE v1.2.5, and each unique nucleotide sequence was defined as a clonotype. MiTCR v1.1 was used to align the clonotypes against IMGT TRBV, TRBD and TRBJ reference segments. The analysis included only V-J combinations with a frequency above 0.0001, which together covered around 99% of the repertoires. A TCS score was defined as the ratio between F50 (clonal expansion) and ExV (chaos), using BLOSUM62-based TCRdist between CDR3 peptides within each V-J. Welch's t-statistics and random forest reduced 514 V-J features to 13, which were used in a naive Bayes classifier (R e1071). The public reads were reanalyzed by TCRdb: fastp trimming at Q25, MiXCR alignment, in-frame beta chains only. A single entry per CDR3 protein holds the most common genes and DNA from its merged rows. The V and J calls, along with clone size, are taken from TCRdb and not from the paper's own processing. In this sample the table shows about 420,000 distinct CDR3 sequences, 15% to 18% of which occur a single time. 14% of the sample comes from the top ten.

This clonotype was obtained from a young woman with Graves' hyperthyroidism. The chain is encoded by TRBV6-5 joined to TRBJ1-1; 9 middle bases align to TRBD1. Material: blood. CDR3 sequence: CASSYSDRGAFF. The nucleotide sequence is given as TGTGCCAGCAGTTACTCGGACAGGGGAGCTTTCTTT.